The subject of this entry is one T cell receptor beta chain. Assay used: immunoSEQ multiplex PCR; TCRdb lists only in-frame clones, some missing. Among tens of thousands of clones listed, roughly 93% were seen once. This sample was included in a study of T cell changes during pregnancy in multiple sclerosis. Germline CDR1 is SGHNT and CDR2 is YYREEE (reference sequence). V was clipped by 1 base and J by 0 bases, with 18 bases between them. CDR3 size: 18 residues. The genes are TRBV5-4 and TRBJ2-3; no reliable D call. The source is a female donor with multiple sclerosis, enrolled in a pregnancy study. Sequencing used peripheral blood, obtained in the second trimester of pregnancy. The CDR3 loop is CASSLMVLSQPSTDTQYF. The CDR3 DNA reads as TGTGCCAGCAGCTTGATGGTATTGAGTCAACCTAGCACAGATACGCAGTATTTT.